This T cell receptor beta chain was sequenced during a study of blood T cell repertoires in COVID-19. About the study: Researchers got acute and convalescent COVID-19 samples from the United States, Italy and Spain.

During active infection, Seattle patients enrolled and were then monitored through disease. Profiled with immunoSEQ multiplex PCR; TCRdb holds only in-frame clones, not every one. The top ten hold about 10% of the sample, which has a few hundred thousand clones, 70% to 90% seen once. The origin of this receptor is a woman younger than 45 with COVID-19, enrolled during active disease. The specimen was peripheral blood.

The CDR3 region has the DNA TGTGCCAGCAGCTCGGGACAGGAGGTGAACACTGAAGCTTTCTTT. Translation: CASSSGQEVNTEAFF. V is TRBV5-4 and J is TRBJ1-1, with 8 positions matching TRBD1. Germline V gene data show CDR1 as SGHNT and CDR2 as YYREEE (reference sequence). J gave up 0 bases and V 3 bases, and 4 bases lay outside the gene matches. CDR3 length: 15 residues.